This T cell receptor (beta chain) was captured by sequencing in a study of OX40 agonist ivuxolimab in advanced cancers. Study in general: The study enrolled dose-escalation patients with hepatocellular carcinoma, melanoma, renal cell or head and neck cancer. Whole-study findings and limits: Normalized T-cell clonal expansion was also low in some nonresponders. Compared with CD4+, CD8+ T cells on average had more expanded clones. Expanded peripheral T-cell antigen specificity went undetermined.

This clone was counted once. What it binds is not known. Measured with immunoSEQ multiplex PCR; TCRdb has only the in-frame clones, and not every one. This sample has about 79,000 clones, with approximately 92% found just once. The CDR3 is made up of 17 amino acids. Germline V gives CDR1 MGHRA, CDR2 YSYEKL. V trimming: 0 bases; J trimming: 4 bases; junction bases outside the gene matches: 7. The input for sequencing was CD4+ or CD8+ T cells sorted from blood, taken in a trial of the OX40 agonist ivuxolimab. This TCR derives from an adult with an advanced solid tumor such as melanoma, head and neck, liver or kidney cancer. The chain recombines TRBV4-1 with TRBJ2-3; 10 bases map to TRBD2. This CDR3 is CASSQERLAGRADTQYF. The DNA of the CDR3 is TGCGCCAGCAGCCAAGAGCGACTAGCGGGCAGGGCAGATACGCAGTATTTT.